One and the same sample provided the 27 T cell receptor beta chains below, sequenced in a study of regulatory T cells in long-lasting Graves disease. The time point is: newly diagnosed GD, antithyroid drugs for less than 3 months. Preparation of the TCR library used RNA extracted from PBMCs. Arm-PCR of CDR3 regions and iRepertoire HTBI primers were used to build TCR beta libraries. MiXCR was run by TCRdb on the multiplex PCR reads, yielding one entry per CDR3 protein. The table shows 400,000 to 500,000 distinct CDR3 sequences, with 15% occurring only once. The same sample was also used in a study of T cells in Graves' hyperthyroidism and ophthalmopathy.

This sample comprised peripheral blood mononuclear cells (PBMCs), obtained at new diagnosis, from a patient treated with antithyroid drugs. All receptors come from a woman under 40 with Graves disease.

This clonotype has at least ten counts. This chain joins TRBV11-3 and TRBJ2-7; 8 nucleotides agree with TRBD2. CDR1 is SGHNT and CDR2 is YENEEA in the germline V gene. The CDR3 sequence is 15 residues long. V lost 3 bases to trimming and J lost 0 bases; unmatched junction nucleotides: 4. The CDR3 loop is CASSFGGRSSYEQYF. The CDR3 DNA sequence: TGTGCCAGCAGCTTCGGCGGGAGGAGCTCCTACGAGCAGTACTTC.

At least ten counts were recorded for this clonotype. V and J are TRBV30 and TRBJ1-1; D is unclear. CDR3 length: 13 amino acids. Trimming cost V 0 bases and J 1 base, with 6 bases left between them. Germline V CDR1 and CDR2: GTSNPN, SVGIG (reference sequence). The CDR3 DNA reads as TGTGCCTGGAGTGTTGCCGGGAACACTGAAGCTTTCTTT. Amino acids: CAWSVAGNTEAFF.

CDR3 sequence: CASSQSSITGELFF. For the CDR3, the DNA is TGTGCCAGCAGCCAATCCTCCATCACCGGGGAGCTGTTTTTT. The V gene is TRBV16, the J gene TRBJ2-2; the D is unclear. The CDR3 covers 14 residues. V was clipped by 0 bases and J by 4 bases, with 6 bases between them. Germline V lookup: CDR1 KGHSY, CDR2 FQNENV.

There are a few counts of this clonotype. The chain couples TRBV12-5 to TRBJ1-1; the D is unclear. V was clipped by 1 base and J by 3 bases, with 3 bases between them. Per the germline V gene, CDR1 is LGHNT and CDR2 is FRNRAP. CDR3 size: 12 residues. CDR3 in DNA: TGTGCTAGTGGTTTGGAGCACACTGAAGCTTTCTTT. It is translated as CASGLEHTEAFF.

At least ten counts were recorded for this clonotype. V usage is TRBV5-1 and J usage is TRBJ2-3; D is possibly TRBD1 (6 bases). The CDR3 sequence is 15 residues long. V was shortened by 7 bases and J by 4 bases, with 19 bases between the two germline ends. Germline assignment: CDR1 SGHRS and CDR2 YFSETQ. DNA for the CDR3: TGCGCCAGCCATCTTCGGCCCAGGGGCCCAGATACGCAGTATTTT. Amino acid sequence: CASHLRPRGPDTQYF. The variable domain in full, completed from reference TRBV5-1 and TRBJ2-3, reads KAGVTQTPRYLIKTRGQQVTLSCSPISGHRSVSWYQQTPGQGLQFLFEYFSETQRNKGNFPGRFSGRQFSNSRSEMNVSTLELGDSALYLCASHLRPRGPDTQYFGPGTRLTVL.

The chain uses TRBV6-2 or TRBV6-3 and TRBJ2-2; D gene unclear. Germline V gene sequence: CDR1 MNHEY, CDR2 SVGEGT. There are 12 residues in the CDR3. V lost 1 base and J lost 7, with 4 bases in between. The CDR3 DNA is TGTGCCAGCAGTTACTACGACGGGGAGCTGTTTTTT. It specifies CASSYYDGELFF.

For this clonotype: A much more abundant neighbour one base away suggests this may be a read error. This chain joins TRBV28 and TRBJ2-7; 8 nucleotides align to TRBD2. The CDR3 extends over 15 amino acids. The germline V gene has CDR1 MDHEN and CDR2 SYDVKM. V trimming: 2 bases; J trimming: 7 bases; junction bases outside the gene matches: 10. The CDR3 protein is CASSLTAGGYNEQYF. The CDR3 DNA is TGTGCCAGCAGTTTAACGGCGGGAGGTTACAATGAGCAGTACTTC.

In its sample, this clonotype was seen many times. The CDR3 nucleotides read TGTGCCAGCACGGGCGGGAAATACGAGCAGTACTTC. This encodes CASTGGKYEQYF. The chain employs TRBV12-3 or TRBV12-4 and TRBJ2-7; tentatively, D is TRBD2 (6 bases). Trimming removed 7 bases from V and 4 bases from J, with 11 bases in between. The CDR3 runs to 12 residues.

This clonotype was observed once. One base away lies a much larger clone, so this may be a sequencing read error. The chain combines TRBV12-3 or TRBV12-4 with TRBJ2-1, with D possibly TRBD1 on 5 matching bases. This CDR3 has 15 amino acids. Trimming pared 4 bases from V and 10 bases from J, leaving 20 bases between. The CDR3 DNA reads TGTGCCAGCAGTTCAGGGTTGTGGTACGCCTACGAGCAGTTCTTC. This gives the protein CASSSGLWYAYEQFF.

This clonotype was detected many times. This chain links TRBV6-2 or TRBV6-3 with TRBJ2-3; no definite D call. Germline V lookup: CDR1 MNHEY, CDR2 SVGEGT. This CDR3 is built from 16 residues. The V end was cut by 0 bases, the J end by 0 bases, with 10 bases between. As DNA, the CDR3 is TGTGCCAGCAGTTACTCGAGTTCGTTCAGCACAGATACGCAGTATTTT. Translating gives CASSYSSSFSTDTQYF.

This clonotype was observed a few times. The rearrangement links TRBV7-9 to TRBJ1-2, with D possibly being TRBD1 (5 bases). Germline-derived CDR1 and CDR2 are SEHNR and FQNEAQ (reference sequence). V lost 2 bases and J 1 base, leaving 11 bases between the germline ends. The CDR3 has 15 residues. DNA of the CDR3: TGTGCCAGCAGCTTACCGGACACTTATAACTATGGCTACACCTTC. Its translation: CASSLPDTYNYGYTF.

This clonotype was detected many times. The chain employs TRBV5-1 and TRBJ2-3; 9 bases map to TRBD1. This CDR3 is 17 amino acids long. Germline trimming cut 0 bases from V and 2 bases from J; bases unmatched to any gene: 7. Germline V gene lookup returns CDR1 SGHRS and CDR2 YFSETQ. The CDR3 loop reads CASSLVSGTGSTDTQYF. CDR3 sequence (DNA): TGCGCCAGCAGCTTGGTCTCCGGGACAGGGTCCACAGATACGCAGTATTTT.

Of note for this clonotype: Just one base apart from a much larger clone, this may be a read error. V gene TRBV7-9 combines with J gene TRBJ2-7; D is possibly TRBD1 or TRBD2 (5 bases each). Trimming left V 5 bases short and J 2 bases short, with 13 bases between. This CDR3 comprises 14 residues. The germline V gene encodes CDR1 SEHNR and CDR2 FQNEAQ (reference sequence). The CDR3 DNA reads TGTGCCAGCAGCGACCGGGACCGAGCCTACGAGCAGTACTTC. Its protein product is CASSDRDRAYEQYF. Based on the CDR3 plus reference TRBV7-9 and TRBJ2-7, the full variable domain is DTGVSQNPRHKITKRGQNVTFRCDPISEHNRLYWYRQTLGQGPEFLTYFQNEAQLEKSRLLSDRFSAERPKGSFSTLEIQRTEQGDSAMYLCASSDRDRAYEQYFGPGTRLTVT.

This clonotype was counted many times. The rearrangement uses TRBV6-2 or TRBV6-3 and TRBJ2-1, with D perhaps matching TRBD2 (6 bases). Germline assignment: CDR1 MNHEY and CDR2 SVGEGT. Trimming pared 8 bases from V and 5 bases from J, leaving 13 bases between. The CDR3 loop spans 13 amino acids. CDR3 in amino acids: CASGTPVNNEQFF. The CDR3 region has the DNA TGTGCCAGCGGGACTCCCGTAAACAATGAGCAGTTCTTC.

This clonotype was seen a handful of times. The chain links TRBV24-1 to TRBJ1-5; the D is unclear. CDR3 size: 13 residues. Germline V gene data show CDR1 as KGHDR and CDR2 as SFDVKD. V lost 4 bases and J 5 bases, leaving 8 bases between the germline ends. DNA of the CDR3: TGTGCCACCAGTGACCGGAGAGATCAGCCCCAGCATTTT. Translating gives CATSDRRDQPQHF.

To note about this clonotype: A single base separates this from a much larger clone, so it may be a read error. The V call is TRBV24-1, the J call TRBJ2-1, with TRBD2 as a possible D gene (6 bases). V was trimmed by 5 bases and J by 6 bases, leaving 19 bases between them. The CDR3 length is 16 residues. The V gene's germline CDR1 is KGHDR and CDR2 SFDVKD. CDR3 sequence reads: CATSGHRAGRSNEQFF. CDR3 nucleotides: TGTGCCACCAGTGGCCACCGGGCGGGGCGGTCCAATGAGCAGTTCTTC.

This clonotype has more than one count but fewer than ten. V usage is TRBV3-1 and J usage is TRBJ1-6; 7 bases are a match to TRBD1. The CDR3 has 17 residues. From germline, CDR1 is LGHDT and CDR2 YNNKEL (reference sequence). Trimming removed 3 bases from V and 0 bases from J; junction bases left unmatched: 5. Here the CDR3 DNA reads TGTGCCAGCAGCCACGGGCGGGACAGCTCCTATAATTCACCCCTCCACTTT. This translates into CASSHGRDSSYNSPLHF.

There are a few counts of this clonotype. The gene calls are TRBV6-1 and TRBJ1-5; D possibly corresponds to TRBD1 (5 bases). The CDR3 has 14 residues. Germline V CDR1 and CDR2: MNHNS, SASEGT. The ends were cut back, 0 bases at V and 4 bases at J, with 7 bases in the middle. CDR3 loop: CASSEAGPNQPQHF. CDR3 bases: TGTGCCAGCAGTGAAGCGGGACCAAATCAGCCCCAGCATTTT.

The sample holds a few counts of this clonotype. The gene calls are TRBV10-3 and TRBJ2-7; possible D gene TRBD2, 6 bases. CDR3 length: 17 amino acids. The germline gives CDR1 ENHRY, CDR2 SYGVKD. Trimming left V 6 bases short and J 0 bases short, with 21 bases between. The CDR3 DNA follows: TGTGCCATCAGGGGAGGTGTGGTGAGGAGAGGCTCCTACGAGCAGTACTTC. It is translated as CAIRGGVVRRGSYEQYF.

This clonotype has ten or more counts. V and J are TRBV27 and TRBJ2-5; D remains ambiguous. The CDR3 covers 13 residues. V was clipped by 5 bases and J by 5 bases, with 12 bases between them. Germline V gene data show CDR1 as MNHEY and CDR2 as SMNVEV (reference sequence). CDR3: CASSQHRTETQYF. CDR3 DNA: TGTGCCAGCAGTCAACACCGGACGGAGACCCAGTACTTC.

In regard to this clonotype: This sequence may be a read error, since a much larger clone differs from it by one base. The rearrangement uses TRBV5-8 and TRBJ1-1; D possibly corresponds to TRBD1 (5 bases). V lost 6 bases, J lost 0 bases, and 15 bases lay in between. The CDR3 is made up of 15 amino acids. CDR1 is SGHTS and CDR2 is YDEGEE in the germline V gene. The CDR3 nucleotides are TGTGCCAGCACCCTCTCAGGGTACGTGAACACTGAAGCTTTCTTT. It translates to CASTLSGYVNTEAFF.

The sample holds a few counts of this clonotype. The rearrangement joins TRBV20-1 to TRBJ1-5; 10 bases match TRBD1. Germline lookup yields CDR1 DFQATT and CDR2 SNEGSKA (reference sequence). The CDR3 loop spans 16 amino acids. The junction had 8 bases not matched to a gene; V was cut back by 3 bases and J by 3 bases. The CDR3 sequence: CSASPTGGASNQPQHF. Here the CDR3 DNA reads TGCAGTGCTAGCCCGACAGGGGGCGCTTCCAATCAGCCCCAGCATTTT.

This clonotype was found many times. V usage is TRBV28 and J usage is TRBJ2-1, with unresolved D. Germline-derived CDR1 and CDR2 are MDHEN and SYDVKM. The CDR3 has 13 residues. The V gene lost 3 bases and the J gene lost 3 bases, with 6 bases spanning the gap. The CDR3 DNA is TGTGCCAGCAGTTTTGAAGACTACAATGAGCAGTTCTTC. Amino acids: CASSFEDYNEQFF.

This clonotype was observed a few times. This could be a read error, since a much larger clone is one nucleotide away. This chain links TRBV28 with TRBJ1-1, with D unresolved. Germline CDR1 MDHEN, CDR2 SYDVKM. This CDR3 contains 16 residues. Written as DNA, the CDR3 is TGTGCCAGCAGTTTCTTGAGACGGATGAGGAGCACTGAAGCTTCCTTT. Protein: CASSFLRRMRSTEASF.

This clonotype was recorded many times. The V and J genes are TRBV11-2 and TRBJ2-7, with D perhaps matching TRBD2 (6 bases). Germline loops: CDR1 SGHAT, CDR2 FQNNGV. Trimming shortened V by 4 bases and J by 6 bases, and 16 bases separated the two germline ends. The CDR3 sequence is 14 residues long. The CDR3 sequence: CASSYVTGGLEQYF. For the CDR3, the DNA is TGTGCCAGCAGCTACGTGACTGGGGGACTCGAGCAGTACTTC.

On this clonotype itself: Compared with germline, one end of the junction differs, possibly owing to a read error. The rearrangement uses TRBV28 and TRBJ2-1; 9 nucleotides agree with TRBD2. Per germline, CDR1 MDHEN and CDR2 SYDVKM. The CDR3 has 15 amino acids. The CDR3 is CASSPLGTSYNEQLF. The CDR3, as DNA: TGTGCCAGCAGCCCCCTTGGGACTAGCTACAATGAGCAGCTCTTC.

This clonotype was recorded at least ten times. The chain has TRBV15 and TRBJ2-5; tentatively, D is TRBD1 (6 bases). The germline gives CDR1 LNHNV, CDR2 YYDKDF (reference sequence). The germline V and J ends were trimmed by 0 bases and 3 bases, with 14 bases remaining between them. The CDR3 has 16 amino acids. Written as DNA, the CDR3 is TGTGCCACCAGCAGAGAAGGGCAGGGGACCAAAGAGACCCAGTACTTC. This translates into CATSREGQGTKETQYF.